One and the same sample provided the 15 T cell receptor beta chains below, sequenced in a study of T cell repertoires in cytomegalovirus infection. TCRdb ran MiXCR on the reads and lists one entry per CDR3 protein. This sample has roughly 100,000 distinct CDR3 sequences, with 15% to 20% found just once. Sequences were obtained from PBMCs. The receptors were sampled from a human donor in good health (CMV status not recorded). Some clones in this sample may be carry-over from other donors' samples.

This clonotype has more than one count but fewer than ten. The V gene is TRBV2, the J gene TRBJ2-2, with D possibly matching TRBD1 (6 bases). The CDR3 covers 15 residues. Germline assignment: CDR1 SNHLY and CDR2 FYNNEI. Trimming took off 6 bases at V and 0 bases at J, with 11 bases between the two ends. Written as DNA, the CDR3 is TGTGCCAGCAGCGGACAGTCCCCGAACACCGGGGAGCTGTTTTTT. It translates to CASSGQSPNTGELFF.

This clonotype has more than one count but fewer than ten. This sequence joins TRBV7-3 and TRBJ1-1, with D unclear. Trimming removed 5 bases at V and 1 base at J, with 8 bases between. The CDR3 has 13 amino acids. Germline CDR1 reads SGHTA; CDR2 reads FQGTGA. The CDR3 sequence is CASSDGENTEAFF. As DNA, the CDR3 is TGTGCCAGCAGCGACGGGGAGAACACTGAAGCTTTCTTT. The full variable domain, in which reference TRBV7-3 and TRBJ1-1 provide the parts outside the CDR3, is GAGVSQTPSNKVTEKGKYVELRCDPISGHTALYWYRQSLGQGPEFLIYFQGTGAADDSGLPNDRFFAVRPEGSVSTLKIQRTERGDSAVYLCASSDGENTEAFFGQGTRLTVV.

This clonotype has a handful of counts. The genes are TRBV27 and TRBJ1-2, with D hard to call. CDR3 size: 13 residues. Between the trimmed V and J ends, which lost 2 bases and 6 bases, there was a span of 10 bases. CDR1 and CDR2 (germline): MNHEY, SMNVEV (reference sequence). The CDR3 protein is CASSLRPRNGYTF. The CDR3 DNA reads TGTGCCAGCAGTTTACGACCCAGGAATGGCTACACCTTC.

This clonotype was found many times. The chain has TRBV7-6 and TRBJ2-5; 9 positions agree with TRBD1. With V trimmed by 4 bases and J by 7 bases, 10 bases remained unmatched. The CDR3 is made up of 15 amino acids. CDR1 SGHVS and CDR2 FNYEAQ come from the germline V gene. The CDR3 sequence is CASSSPEDRGGTQYF. CDR3 nucleotide sequence: TGTGCCAGCAGCTCGCCGGAGGACAGGGGAGGGACCCAGTACTTC.

The J gene is TRBJ1-1, the V gene TRBV12-5; tentative D call: TRBD1 (5 bases). V lost 6 bases to trimming and J lost 0 bases, with 17 bases between them. In germline, CDR1 is LGHNT, CDR2 FRNRAP. The CDR3 contains 16 residues. The chain's CDR3 is CASGHYLDSLNTEAFF. CDR3 nucleotides: TGTGCTAGTGGCCACTATCTCGACAGCTTGAACACTGAAGCTTTCTTT.

This clonotype occurred a few times. The CDR3 protein is CASSFRGTRATNEKLFF. CDR3 sequence (DNA): TGTGCCAGCAGTTTCCGGGGAACACGAGCAACTAATGAAAAACTGTTTTTT. The chain is built from TRBV28 and TRBJ1-4, with no clear D. V was pared by 3 bases and J by 0 bases, with 14 bases between. CDR1 MDHEN and CDR2 SYDVKM come from the germline V gene. The CDR3 is 17 residues long. Together with reference TRBV28 and TRBJ1-4, the CDR3 gives the full variable domain: DVKVTQSSRYLVKRTGEKVFLECVQDMDHENMFWYRQDPGLGLRLIYFSYDVKMKEKGDIPEGYSVSREKKERFSLILESASTNQTSMYLCASSFRGTRATNEKLFFGSGTQLSVL.

This clonotype was seen only a few times. The chain employs TRBV5-1 and TRBJ2-7, with D unclear. CDR1 and CDR2 (germline): SGHRS, YFSETQ. V was cut by 4 bases and J by 0 bases, with 17 bases left in between. This CDR3 region has 16 residues. For the CDR3, the DNA is TGCGCCAGCAGCGCCCAGTTCGGATTGAGCTCCTACGAGCAGTACTTC. This sequence encodes CASSAQFGLSSYEQYF.

This clonotype was seen ten or more times. This chain connects TRBV11-2 to TRBJ2-5, with 10 bases aligning to TRBD1. V trimming: 5 bases; J trimming: 4 bases; junction bases outside the gene matches: 1. This CDR3 has 13 amino acids. The germline gives CDR1 SGHAT, CDR2 FQNNGV. The CDR3 sequence: CASSRDRGETQYF. CDR3 DNA: TGTGCCAGCAGCAGGGACAGGGGAGAGACCCAGTACTTC.

In this sample, this clonotype turned up many times. The chain employs TRBV5-6 and TRBJ2-5, with D unresolved. The germline gives CDR1 SGHDT, CDR2 YYEEEE. This CDR3 is built from 12 residues. V was trimmed by 1 base and J by 4 bases, leaving 5 bases between them. The CDR3 sequence is CASSLNVETQYF. In DNA form, the CDR3 reads TGTGCCAGCAGCTTGAACGTAGAGACCCAGTACTTC. The entire variable domain, with the rest obtained from reference TRBV5-6 and TRBJ2-5, is as follows: DAGVTQSPTHLIKTRGQQVTLRCSPKSGHDTVSWYQQALGQGPQFIFQYYEEEERQRGNFPDRFSGHQFPNYSSELNVNALLLGDSALYLCASSLNVETQYFGPGTRLLVL.

This clonotype has ten or more counts. V is TRBV14 and J is TRBJ2-5; D not resolved. The germline V gene has CDR1 SGHDN and CDR2 FVKESK. V dropped 1 base and J dropped 4 bases, with 10 bases sitting between them. This CDR3 region has 14 residues. In nucleotides, the CDR3 is TGTGCCAGCAGCCAAGGGGCAAGGTCAGAGACCCAGTACTTC. Protein sequence: CASSQGARSETQYF.

This clonotype was observed many times. The J gene is TRBJ2-1, the V gene TRBV7-2, with D possibly TRBD2 on 6 matching bases. V dropped 4 bases and J dropped 0 bases, with 13 bases sitting between them. The germline V gene has CDR1 SGHTA and CDR2 FQGNSA. CDR3 length: 16 residues. The CDR3 loop is CASSSSRGTSYNEQFF. The CDR3 DNA is TGTGCCAGCAGCTCGTCTCGGGGGACCTCCTACAATGAGCAGTTCTTC.

The chain joins TRBV5-1 to TRBJ1-2; D may be TRBD1 (5 bases). The CDR3 totals 14 residues. V lost 0 bases, J lost 8 bases, and 14 bases lay in between. Germline V lookup: CDR1 SGHRS, CDR2 YFSETQ. The CDR3 here is CASSLDNGTPGYTF. CDR3 coding DNA: TGCGCCAGCAGCTTGGATAACGGGACTCCCGGCTACACCTTC.

The chain combines TRBV6-5 with TRBJ2-7; D not certain. The length of the CDR3 is 15 residues. V lost 10 bases to trimming and J lost 2 bases, with 21 bases between them. The germline CDR1 and CDR2 sequences are MNHEY and SVGAGI. The CDR3 here is CATRIPGLGPYEQYF. The CDR3 DNA sequence: TGTGCCACCAGAATACCAGGTCTTGGTCCCTACGAGCAGTACTTC.

This clonotype was seen repeatedly, ten times or more. The chain is built from TRBV7-2 and TRBJ2-1; tentatively, D is TRBD2 (6 bases). V dropped 5 bases and J dropped 0 bases, with 14 bases sitting between them. Germline values: CDR1 SGHTA, CDR2 FQGNSA. This CDR3 spans 16 amino acids. Here the CDR3 reads CASSPQRASSYNEQFF. The CDR3 DNA sequence: TGTGCCAGCAGCCCACAGCGGGCGAGCTCCTACAATGAGCAGTTCTTC.

The chain couples TRBV2 to TRBJ2-1; D is unclear. This CDR3 comprises 13 residues. The V gene's germline CDR1 is SNHLY and CDR2 FYNNEI. V shed 1 base and J shed 8 bases, with 9 bases lying between them. This CDR3 reads CASSEDSHDEQFF. DNA for the CDR3: TGTGCCAGCAGTGAAGACAGTCACGATGAGCAGTTCTTC.